This T cell receptor beta chain was observed in a study of blood T cells in healthy people across ages. For the study at large: About one barcoded beta molecule per two T cells came from capture by template switching.

Germline V CDR1 and CDR2: SGHAT, FQNNGV. Trimming took 0 bases from V and 6 from J, leaving 6 bases between them. CDR3 length: 13 residues. Findings of the study overall: Unsorted PBMCs prevented conclusive naive versus antigen-experienced comparison. Measured against age, TCR beta diversity per million T cells decreased in a roughly linear manner.

Concerning this clonotype: Its antigen is as yet unknown.

Using a J-beta primer mix together with a sample-barcoded 5' primer, a second PCR was run for roughly 6 to 11 cycles. Each cDNA molecule was tagged by a template-switch adaptor with 12 random nucleotides. MiXCR was run by TCRdb on the 5' RACE reads, yielding one entry per CDR3 protein. The repertoire holds around 900,000 distinct CDR3 sequences, with under 35% as singletons. The material sequenced was blood. The J gene is TRBJ2-4, the V gene TRBV11-2; unclear D gene. The sequence was collected from a woman of 80 years or more in good health. CDR3 DNA: TGTGCCAGCAGCTTAGAGGCGACAAACATTCAGTACTTC. Residues: CASSLEATNIQYF.